This record concerns one T cell receptor beta chain sequence. Antigen: not known. This record belongs to a study of vaccination effects on CD4 cells after COVID-19. Method: immunoSEQ multiplex PCR; TCRdb's copy keeps in-frame clones and lacks some. Of tens of thousands of clones detected, 73% appear once; the ten largest clones hold 1.2%. Antigen-specific CD4+ T cells were expanded with viral peptide pools in the ViraFEST assay before sequencing. Having been cultured for 9 to 11 days, the cells underwent CD4+ T cell isolation. Subjects were given two BNT162b2 or mRNA-1273 vaccine doses. IL-2 at 9.5 to 10 IU/ml and peptides at 9.5 to 10 ug/ml were added to cultured PBMC, around 2 million per well. Germline V gives CDR1 SGHRS, CDR2 YFSETQ. The CDR3 spans 15 residues. V gave up 4 bases and J gave up 1 base, with 14 bases separating them.

The chain recombines TRBV5-1 with TRBJ1-2; perhaps TRBD1 as D (5 bases). This receptor was identified in a human donor who received a COVID-19 vaccine. The source was CD4+ T cells from PBMCs cultured with HCoV-229E spike peptides, collected after COVID-19 vaccination. CDR3 nucleotide sequence: TGCGCCAGCAGCCCGGGGCCAGGTGTTAACTATGGCTACACCTTC. Protein sequence: CASSPGPGVNYGYTF.